This is a list of T cell receptor beta chains from one sample in a study of cytomegalovirus exposure and HLA in healthy donors. TCRdb keeps only in-frame clones here, not all; method: immunoSEQ multiplex PCR. The sample shows about 140,000 clones, almost 85% of them seen only once. The sample was PBMCs. The receptors shown here come from a man aged 25 to 45 in good health and CMV-seropositive. The CDR3 runs from the conserved cysteine through the conserved F or W. Size is omitted from some rows. Given values are once, few, many or a class for expanded clones.

V gene,clone size,CDR3 protein
TRBV6-5,once,CASREAPTGNYGYTF
TRBV9,NA,CASSDTKGVSTEAFF
TRBV4-1,NA,CASSQGQGAGTQYF
TRBV11-2,NA,CASSLGEITEQFF
TRBV5-1,NA,CASSSWTRGGTEAFF
TRBV2,NA,CASDRGENQPQHF
TRBV5-1,NA,CASSDPRGKETQYF
TRBV10-3,NA,CAISEDRTGQYEQYF
TRBV5-4,NA,CASSLVGTGGSGANVLTF
TRBV29-1,NA,CSVKQGADNYGYTF
TRBV5-4,once,CASSRGTSGGSGELFF
TRBV4-1,NA,CASSPMDRVQPQHF
TRBV7-9,NA,CASSRVLAGGNTDTQYF
TRBV28,NA,CASSVVGTGGLSNEKLFF
TRBV28,NA,CASNMARGFTDTQYF
TRBV27,NA,CASSTWSSYEQYF
TRBV6-5,NA,CASRRQGRYNEQFF
TRBV25-1,NA,CASSESGRRGEAFF
TRBV5-4,NA,CASSLARSNTEAFF
TRBV27,few,CASSYRGPEGYTF
TRBV5-6,NA,CASSLGAPWQNIQYF
TRBV7-2,NA,CASSPSGETQYF
TRBV25-1,NA,CACGTEETQYF
TRBV10-3,NA,CAISGRQENYGYTF
TRBV19,few,CASSLTGYGYTF